Detailed here is one T cell receptor (beta chain). The V and J ends lost 3 bases and 2 bases respectively, with 13 bases between them. The CDR3 is 15 residues long. In germline, CDR1 is SNHLY, CDR2 FYNNEI. Participant-reported clinical history was the basis for cohort assignment. This entry comes from a study of blood T cell repertoires in COVID-19. Overall study context: Samples representing acute and convalescent COVID-19 were sourced from the United States, Italy and Spain. The cDNA or gDNA used as material had been derived from T cells, B-cell-depleted T cells, or PBMCs.

Authors' methods: Reference gene primers were amplified, and this amplification served to estimate nucleated cell counts. Here immunoSEQ multiplex PCR was the method, and the copy in TCRdb shows in-frame clones only, minus some. D and trimming come from the DNA, and the V and J calls and clone size come from that table. The sample lists hundreds of thousands of clones, around 90% occurring once. The receptor's source is a man between 60 and 75 years old who had recovered from COVID-19. This rearrangement joins TRBV2 to TRBJ1-2; the D gene is possibly TRBD1 (5 bases). Sequenced input: PBMCs or T cells enriched from blood (not recorded which). The CDR3: CASSDVARTNYGYTF. The CDR3 bases are TGTGCCAGCAGTGATGTTGCCAGGACAAACTATGGCTACACCTTC.